This is a list of T cell receptor beta chains from one sample in a study of T cell responses to AZD1222 COVID-19 vaccine. Profiling relied on immunoSEQ multiplex PCR, and the TCRdb table lists in-frame clones only, not all of them. The table shows tens of thousands of clones, with under 95% occurring only once. The sample here was peripheral blood, taken 28 days after the second dose of the MenACWY control vaccine. Source of these receptors: an adult who received the MenACWY meningococcal vaccine as a control. Each CDR3 is given with its conserved first and last residue. The D gene is left open where the match is weak. Not every row has a clone size; where given, it reads once, few, many or a size class.

TRBJ2-3,TRBV9,17,TRBD2,once,TGTGCCAGCAGCGTAGTCCCAGCGGGGGAATTCACAGATACGCAGTATTTT,CASSVVPAGEFTDTQYF
TRBJ2-7,TRBV7-8,14,.,large,TGTGCCAGCAGCAGGGACGCATCCGCCTACGAGCAGTACTTC,CASSRDASAYEQYF
TRBJ1-1,TRBV28,13,.,.,TGTGCCAGCAGTGAGACAGGGAACACTGAAGCTTTCTTT,CASSETGNTEAFF
TRBJ1-5,TRBV9,13,.,.,TGTGCCAGCAGCGCGGGGTTCAATCAGCCCCAGCATTTT,CASSAGFNQPQHF
TRBJ1-5,TRBV19,15,.,.,TGTGCCAGTAGTATGCTCAGGGATAGCAATCAGCCCCAGCATTTT,CASSMLRDSNQPQHF
TRBJ2-7,TRBV23-1,11,.,.,TGCGCCAGCAGTCAATCGTCCGAGCAGTACTTC,CASSQSSEQYF
TRBJ2-3,TRBV29-1,13,.,.,TGCAGCGTTGGTCTAGCGAGCACAGATACGCAGTATTTT,CSVGLASTDTQYF
TRBJ1-5,TRBV29-1,11,.,once,TGTAAGGGCAGGGCTAATCAGCCCCAGCATTTT,CKGRANQPQHF
TRBJ1-4,TRBV14,13,.,.,TGTGCCAGCAGCCAAGATAGCCTTGAAAAACTGTTTTTT,CASSQDSLEKLFF
TRBJ1-1,TRBV2,13,.,.,TGTGCCAGCAGCAGCGACGGGAACACTGAAGCTTTCTTT,CASSSDGNTEAFF
TRBJ1-1,TRBV19,15,.,.,TGTGCCAGTAGAGTCGCCCCAATCTCAAACACTGAAGCTTTCTTT,CASRVAPISNTEAFF
TRBJ1-5,TRBV6-5,15,TRBD1,few,TGTGCCAGCAGCACGGACAGGGCGGGCAATCAGCCCCAGCATTTT,CASSTDRAGNQPQHF
TRBJ2-7,TRBV19,18,TRBD2,once,TGTGCCAGTAGTCGATTGGGGGGTAGCGGGAGTGCCATCGACGAGCAGTACTTC,CASSRLGGSGSAIDEQYF
TRBJ2-1,TRBV30,11,.,.,TGTGCCTGGGGACATGGGGTCGAGCAGTTCTTC,CAWGHGVEQFF
TRBJ2-7,TRBV10-2,14,.,.,TGCGCCAGCTGTGGCCTCGTAGGCAGGGGCGAGCAGTACTTC,CASCGLVGRGEQYF
TRBJ1-3,TRBV9,20,.,.,TGTGCCAGCAGCGTAGAGGGGGTAGTCCGGAGGGCCGACTCTGGAAACACCATATATTTT,CASSVEGVVRRADSGNTIYF
TRBJ2-7,TRBV5-1,14,TRBD2,.,TGCGCCAGCGGGGAAGCAGCGGGAGCGGGAGAGCAGTACTTC,CASGEAAGAGEQYF
TRBJ2-7,TRBV27,14,.,once,TGTGCCAGCAGTTTTAAACTAGATGGTCGCGAGCAGTACTTC,CASSFKLDGREQYF
TRBJ2-5,TRBV19,15,TRBD2,few,TGTGCCAGTAGTAAGGGACTAGCGGGAGGAGAGACCCAGTACTTC,CASSKGLAGGETQYF
TRBJ2-1,TRBV6-5,11,TRBD1,once,TGTGCCAGCAGTACAGGGGCTGAGCAGTTCTTC,CASSTGAEQFF
TRBJ2-1,TRBV19,15,.,.,TGTGCCAGTAGTATTGGCCCGGGAGTACCCGATGAGCAGTTCTTC,CASSIGPGVPDEQFF
TRBJ1-3,TRBV15,13,.,.,TGTGCCACCATACTTACCTCTGGAAACACCATATATTTT,CATILTSGNTIYF
TRBJ2-7,TRBV10-3,13,TRBD2,.,TGTGCCATCACGGCTAGCGGGAGTTACGAGCAGTACTTC,CAITASGSYEQYF
TRBJ2-7,TRBV19,15,TRBD1,.,TGTGCCAGTAGTGGGGCTGGACAGGGGGTTTACGAGCAGTACTTC,CASSGAGQGVYEQYF
TRBJ1-1,TRBV6-2/TRBV6-3,11,.,.,TGTGCCAGCAGTTACTCCGGTAAAGCTTTCTTT,CASSYSGKAFF
TRBJ1-1,TRBV18,13,.,.,TGTGCCAGCTCAGTCGGGGGGAACACTGAAGCTTTCTTT,CASSVGGNTEAFF
TRBJ2-7,TRBV4-1,20,TRBD2,.,TGCGCCAGCAGCCAAGATCGGAGGACTAGCGGGAAGGGAAGCTCCTACGAGCAGTACTTC,CASSQDRRTSGKGSSYEQYF
TRBJ2-7,TRBV28,15,.,.,TGTGCCAGCAGGGAGGTGGGCGGAGACTCCTACGAGCAGTACTTC,CASREVGGDSYEQYF
TRBJ1-4,TRBV28,14,TRBD1,.,TGTGCCAGCAGACCGGGACAGGCTTTAGAAAAACTGTTTTTT,CASRPGQALEKLFF
TRBJ1-1,TRBV18,15,.,.,TGTGCCAGCTCACCACCGACCGGGCAAGACGCTGAAGCTTTCTTT,CASSPPTGQDAEAFF
TRBJ1-2,TRBV19,14,.,.,TGTGCCAGTACCCGAACGCAGGGTATCTATGGCTACACCTTC,CASTRTQGIYGYTF
TRBJ1-4,TRBV27,13,.,once,TGTGCCAGCAGGTCGTGGGGGGAAGAAAAACTGTTTTTT,CASRSWGEEKLFF
TRBJ2-3,TRBV29-1,16,.,.,TGCAGCGTTGATAGTCGGGCTAGCGAAGACACAGATACGCAGTATTTT,CSVDSRASEDTDTQYF
TRBJ1-6,TRBV27,13,.,once,TGTGCCAGCAGTAATAGGGTTTACTCACCCCTCCACTTT,CASSNRVYSPLHF
TRBJ1-2,TRBV28,13,TRBD1,once,TGTGCCAGCAGTAACGACAGGGGACTTGGCTACACCTTC,CASSNDRGLGYTF
TRBJ1-1,TRBV6-5,15,.,few,TGTGCCAGCAGTTACTCCAGGGGAGTGAACACTGAAGCTTTCTTT,CASSYSRGVNTEAFF
TRBJ2-7,TRBV30,13,TRBD1,.,TGTGCCTGGAGTTGGGACAGTTCCTACGAGCAGTACTTC,CAWSWDSSYEQYF
TRBJ2-2,TRBV19,17,.,.,TGTGCCAGTAGCAACCTGGAGCGGGTCCAGAACACCGGGGAGCTGTTTTTT,CASSNLERVQNTGELFF
TRBJ2-7,TRBV15,15,.,.,TGTGCCACCAGCAGAGTGGCGGGAAACGCCTACGAGCAGTACTTC,CATSRVAGNAYEQYF
TRBJ2-3,TRBV27,15,.,.,TGTGCCAGCAGTTTAATCCGACAGCACACAGATACGCAGTATTTT,CASSLIRQHTDTQYF
TRBJ2-1,TRBV5-1,15,.,.,TGCGCCAGCAGCTTTCTAGCGCCTAGATACAATGAGCAGTTCTTC,CASSFLAPRYNEQFF
TRBJ1-1,TRBV3-1/TRBV3-2,14,.,.,TGTGCCAGCAGCAAGGTCCTATCCAACACTGAAGCTTTCTTT,CASSKVLSNTEAFF
TRBJ2-5,TRBV6-5,14,TRBD1,.,TGTGCCAGCCGCGACGGGACAGGCCAAGAGACCCAGTACTTC,CASRDGTGQETQYF
TRBJ2-7,TRBV18,13,.,.,TGTGCCAGCGGTGGTACAAACAACGGCGAGCAGTACTTC,CASGGTNNGEQYF
TRBJ1-4,TRBV28,14,.,.,TGTGCCAGCAGTTTAGGAGGGATACGCGAAAAACTGTTTTTT,CASSLGGIREKLFF
TRBJ1-2,TRBV2,13,.,.,TGTGCCAGCAGTCTGAGGGGAAGGGGTGGCTACACCTTC,CASSLRGRGGYTF
TRBJ2-1,TRBV10-2,12,.,.,TGCGCCAGCCGGGCCGAATACAATGAGCAGTTCTTC,CASRAEYNEQFF
TRBJ2-1,TRBV10-3,14,.,.,TGTGCCTCGGGACCACCCCGCGATGGGAATGAGCAGTTCTTC,CASGPPRDGNEQFF
TRBJ2-1,TRBV24-1,13,.,.,TGTGCCACCAGTGATCCCCTCCTCGGTGAGCAGTTCTTC,CATSDPLLGEQFF
TRBJ2-1,TRBV5-1,15,.,.,TGCGCCAGCAGTTCCGGGGGGCATACCTACAATGAGCAGTTCTTC,CASSSGGHTYNEQFF
TRBJ2-2,TRBV6-5,14,.,.,TGTGCCAGCAGGGGGGAGGTGGTCACCGGGGAGCTGTTTTTT,CASRGEVVTGELFF
TRBJ1-6,TRBV5-5,14,TRBD1,once,TGTGCCAGCAGCAAGGGACAGGGCAATTCACCCCTCCACTTT,CASSKGQGNSPLHF
TRBJ2-7,TRBV5-4,14,.,.,TGTGCCAGCAGACCATCTACAGGCCCCTACGAGCAGTACTTC,CASRPSTGPYEQYF
TRBJ1-1,TRBV6-2/TRBV6-3,13,.,.,TGTGCCAGCAGCCAGGGTGAGGTCACTGAAGCTTTCTTT,CASSQGEVTEAFF
TRBJ2-2,TRBV30,14,.,.,TGTGCCTCCCCCCTACCGGCGAACACCGGGGAGCTGTTTTTT,CASPLPANTGELFF
TRBJ2-7,TRBV11-3,18,.,few,TGTGCCAGCAGCTTAGATCAAGGGGGAAGTAGCGGAAGCAACGAGCAGTACTTC,CASSLDQGGSSGSNEQYF
TRBJ2-7,TRBV7-9,15,.,.,TGTGCCAGCAGCTACCCAGGGAACGGCGTTAACGAGCAGTACTTC,CASSYPGNGVNEQYF
TRBJ1-6,TRBV25-1,15,TRBD1,.,TGTGCCAGCAGTGAAGCACAGGGGGCATTCTCACCCCTCCACTTT,CASSEAQGAFSPLHF